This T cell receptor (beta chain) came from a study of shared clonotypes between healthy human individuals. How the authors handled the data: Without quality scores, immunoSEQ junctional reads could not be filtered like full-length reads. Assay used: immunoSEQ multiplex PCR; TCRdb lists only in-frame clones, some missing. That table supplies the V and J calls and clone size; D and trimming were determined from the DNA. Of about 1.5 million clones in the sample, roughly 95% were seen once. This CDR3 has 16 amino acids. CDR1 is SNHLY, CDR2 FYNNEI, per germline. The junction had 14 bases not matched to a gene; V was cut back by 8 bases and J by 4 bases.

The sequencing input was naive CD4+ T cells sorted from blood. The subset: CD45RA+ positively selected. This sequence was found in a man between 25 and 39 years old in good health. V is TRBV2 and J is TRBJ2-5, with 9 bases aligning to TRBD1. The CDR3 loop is CASSFTGTGFGETQYF. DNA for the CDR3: TGTGCCAGCTCTTTCACCGGGACAGGGTTCGGAGAGACCCAGTACTTC.